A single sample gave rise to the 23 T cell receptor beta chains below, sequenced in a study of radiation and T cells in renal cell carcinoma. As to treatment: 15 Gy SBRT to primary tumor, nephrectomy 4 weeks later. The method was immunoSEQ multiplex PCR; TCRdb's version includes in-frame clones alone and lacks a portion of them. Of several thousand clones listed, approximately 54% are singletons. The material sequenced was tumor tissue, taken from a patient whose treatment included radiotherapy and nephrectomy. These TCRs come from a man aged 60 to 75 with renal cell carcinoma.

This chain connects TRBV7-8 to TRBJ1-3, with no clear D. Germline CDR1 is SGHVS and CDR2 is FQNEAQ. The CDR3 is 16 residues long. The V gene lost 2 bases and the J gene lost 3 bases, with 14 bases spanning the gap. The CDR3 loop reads CASSLSGGGDGNTIYF. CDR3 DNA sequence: TGTGCCAGCAGCTTATCGGGCGGAGGTGATGGAAACACCATATATTTT.

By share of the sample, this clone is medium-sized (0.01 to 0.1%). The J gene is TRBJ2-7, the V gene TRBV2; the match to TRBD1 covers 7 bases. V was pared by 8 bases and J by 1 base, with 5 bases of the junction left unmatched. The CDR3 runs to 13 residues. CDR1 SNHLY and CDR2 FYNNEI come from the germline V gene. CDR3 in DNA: TGTGCCAGCCATGGGGACAGTTCCTACGAGCAGTACTTC. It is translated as CASHGDSSYEQYF.

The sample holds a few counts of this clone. The CDR3 sequence: CASSLENRGRQYF. DNA for the CDR3: TGTGCCAGCAGCTTGGAGAACAGAGGGAGGCAGTACTTC. This chain links TRBV5-4 with TRBJ2-7; maybe TRBD2 (5 bases). Germline V CDR1 and CDR2: SGHNT, YYREEE (reference sequence). The length of the CDR3 is 13 residues. V lost 0 bases, J lost 9 bases, and 13 bases lay in between.

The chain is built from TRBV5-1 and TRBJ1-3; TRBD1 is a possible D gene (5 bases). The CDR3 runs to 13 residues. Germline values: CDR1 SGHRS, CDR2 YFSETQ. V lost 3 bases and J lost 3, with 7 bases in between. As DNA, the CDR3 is TGCGCCAGCAGCTCGGGGGATGGAAACACCATATATTTT. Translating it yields CASSSGDGNTIYF. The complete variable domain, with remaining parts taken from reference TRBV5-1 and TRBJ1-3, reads KAGVTQTPRYLIKTRGQQVTLSCSPISGHRSVSWYQQTPGQGLQFLFEYFSETQRNKGNFPGRFSGRQFSNSRSEMNVSTLELGDSALYLCASSSGDGNTIYFGEGSWLTVV.

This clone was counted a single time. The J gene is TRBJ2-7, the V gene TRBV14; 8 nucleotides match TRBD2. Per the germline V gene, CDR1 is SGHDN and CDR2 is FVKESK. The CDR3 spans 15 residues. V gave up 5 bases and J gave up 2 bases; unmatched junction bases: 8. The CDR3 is CASSVLGAGAYEQYF. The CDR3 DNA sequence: TGTGCCAGCAGCGTCCTTGGAGCGGGAGCCTACGAGCAGTACTTC.

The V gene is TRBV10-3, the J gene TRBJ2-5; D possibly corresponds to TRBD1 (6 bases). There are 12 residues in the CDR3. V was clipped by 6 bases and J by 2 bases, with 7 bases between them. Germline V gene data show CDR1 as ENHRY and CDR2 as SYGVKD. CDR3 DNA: TGTGCCATCAGGGACAGTCAAGAGACCCAGTACTTC. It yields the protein CAIRDSQETQYF.

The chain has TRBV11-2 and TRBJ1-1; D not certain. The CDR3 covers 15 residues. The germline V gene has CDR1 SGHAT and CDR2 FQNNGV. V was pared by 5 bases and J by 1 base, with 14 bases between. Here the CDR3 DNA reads TGTGCCAGCAGCCCCCCAGGTCGGGGGAACACTGAAGCTTTCTTT. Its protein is CASSPPGRGNTEAFF.

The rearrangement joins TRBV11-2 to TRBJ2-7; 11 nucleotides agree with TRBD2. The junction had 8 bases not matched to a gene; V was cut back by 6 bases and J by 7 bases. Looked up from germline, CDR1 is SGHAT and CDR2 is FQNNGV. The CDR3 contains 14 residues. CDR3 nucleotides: TGTGCCAGCAGAAGACTAGCGGGGCTATGGGAGCAGTACTTC. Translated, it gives CASRRLAGLWEQYF.

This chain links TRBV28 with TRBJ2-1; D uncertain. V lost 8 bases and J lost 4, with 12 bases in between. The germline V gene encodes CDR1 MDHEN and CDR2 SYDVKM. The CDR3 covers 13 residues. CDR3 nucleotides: TGTGCCAGCCTAACGGGTGGGTACAATGAGCAGTTCTTC. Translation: CASLTGGYNEQFF.

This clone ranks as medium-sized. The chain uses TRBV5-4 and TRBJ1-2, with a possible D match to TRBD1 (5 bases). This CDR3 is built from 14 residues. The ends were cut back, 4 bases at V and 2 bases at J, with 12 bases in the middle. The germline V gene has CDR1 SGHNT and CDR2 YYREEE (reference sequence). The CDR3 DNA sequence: TGTGCCAGCAGCGCCTTGAGGGGCAACTATGGCTACACCTTC. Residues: CASSALRGNYGYTF.

The DNA of the CDR3 is TGCGCCAGCAGCCAAGACTCCCTAGCGGGAGGTTACGAGCAGTACTTC. It specifies CASSQDSLAGGYEQYF. The genes are TRBV4-3 and TRBJ2-7, with 11 bases identical to TRBD2. Germline loops: CDR1 LGHNA, CDR2 YSLEER. The trim removed 0 bases at V and 4 bases at J, leaving 5 bases unmatched. The CDR3 spans 16 residues.

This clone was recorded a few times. Here the CDR3 reads CASSYRGAHQPQHF. Here the CDR3 DNA reads TGTGCCAGCAGTTACAGGGGGGCCCATCAGCCCCAGCATTTT. The V and J genes are TRBV6-5 and TRBJ1-5; perhaps TRBD1 as D (6 bases). V dropped 2 bases and J dropped 5 bases, with 10 bases sitting between them. Per germline, CDR1 MNHEY and CDR2 SVGAGI. This CDR3 has 14 amino acids.

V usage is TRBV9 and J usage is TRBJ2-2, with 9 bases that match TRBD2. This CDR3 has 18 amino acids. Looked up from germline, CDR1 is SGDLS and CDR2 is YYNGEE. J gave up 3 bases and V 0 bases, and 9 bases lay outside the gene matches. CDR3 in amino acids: CASSVDRGRAVDTGELFF. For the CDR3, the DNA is TGTGCCAGCAGCGTAGATCGCGGGAGGGCCGTAGACACCGGGGAGCTGTTTTTT.

This CDR3 reads CASSLAGSGLGSYEQYF. CDR3 nucleotide sequence: TGTGCCAGCAGCTTAGCGGGTAGCGGGCTAGGCTCCTACGAGCAGTACTTC. This chain links TRBV7-9 with TRBJ2-7, with 7 bases identical to TRBD2. The CDR3 runs to 17 residues. CDR1 is SEHNR and CDR2 is FQNEAQ in the germline V gene (reference sequence). The junction had 8 bases not matched to a gene; V was cut back by 0 bases and J by 0 bases.

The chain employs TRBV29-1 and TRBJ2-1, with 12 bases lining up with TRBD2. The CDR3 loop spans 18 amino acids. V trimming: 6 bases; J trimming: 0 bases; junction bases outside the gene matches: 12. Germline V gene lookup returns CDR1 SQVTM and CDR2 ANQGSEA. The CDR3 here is CSVIDGLAGSGSYNEQFF. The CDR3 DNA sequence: TGCAGCGTCATAGATGGACTAGCGGGAAGTGGCTCCTACAATGAGCAGTTCTTC.

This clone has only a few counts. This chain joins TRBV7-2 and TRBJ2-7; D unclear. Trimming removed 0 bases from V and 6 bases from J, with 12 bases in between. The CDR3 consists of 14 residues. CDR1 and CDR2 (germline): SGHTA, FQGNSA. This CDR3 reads CASSLARENGEQYF. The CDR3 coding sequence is TGTGCCAGCAGCTTAGCACGTGAGAACGGCGAGCAGTACTTC.

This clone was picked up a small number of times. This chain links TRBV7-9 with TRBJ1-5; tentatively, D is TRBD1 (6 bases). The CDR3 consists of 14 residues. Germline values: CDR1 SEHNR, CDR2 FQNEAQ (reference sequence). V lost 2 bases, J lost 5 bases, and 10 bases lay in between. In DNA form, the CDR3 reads TGTGCCAGCAGCTTAACAGGGACCGATCAGCCCCAGCATTTT. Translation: CASSLTGTDQPQHF.

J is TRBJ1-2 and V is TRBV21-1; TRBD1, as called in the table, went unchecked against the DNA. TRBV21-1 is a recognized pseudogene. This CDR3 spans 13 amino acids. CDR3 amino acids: CASSKDRGYGYTF. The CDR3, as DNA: TGTGCCAGCAGCAAGGACAGGGGCTATGGCTACACCTTC.

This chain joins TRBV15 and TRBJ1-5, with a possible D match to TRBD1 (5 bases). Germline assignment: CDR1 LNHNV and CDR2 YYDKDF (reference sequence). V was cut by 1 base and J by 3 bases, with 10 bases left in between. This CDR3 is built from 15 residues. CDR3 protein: CATSRGWGPNQPQHF. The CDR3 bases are TGTGCCACCAGCAGAGGTTGGGGACCCAATCAGCCCCAGCATTTT.

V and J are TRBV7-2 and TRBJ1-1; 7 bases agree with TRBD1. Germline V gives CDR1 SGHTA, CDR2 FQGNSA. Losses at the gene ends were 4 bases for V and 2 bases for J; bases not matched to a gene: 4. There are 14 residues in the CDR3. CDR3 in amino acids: CASSYAGGNTEAFF. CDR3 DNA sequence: TGTGCCAGCAGCTACGCAGGGGGAAACACTGAAGCTTTCTTT.

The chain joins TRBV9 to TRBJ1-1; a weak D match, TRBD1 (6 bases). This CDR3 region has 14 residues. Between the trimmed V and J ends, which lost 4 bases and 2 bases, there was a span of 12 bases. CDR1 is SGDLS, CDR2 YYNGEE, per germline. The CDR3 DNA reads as TGTGCCAGCAGCACAACGGACAGAAACACTGAAGCTTTCTTT. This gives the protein CASSTTDRNTEAFF.

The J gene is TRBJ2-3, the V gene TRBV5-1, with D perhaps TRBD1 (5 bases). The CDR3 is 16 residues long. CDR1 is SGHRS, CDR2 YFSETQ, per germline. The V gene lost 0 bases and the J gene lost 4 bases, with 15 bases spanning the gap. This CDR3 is CASSLAGHPSADTQYF. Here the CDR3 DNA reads TGCGCCAGCAGCTTGGCAGGGCATCCCTCAGCAGATACGCAGTATTTT.

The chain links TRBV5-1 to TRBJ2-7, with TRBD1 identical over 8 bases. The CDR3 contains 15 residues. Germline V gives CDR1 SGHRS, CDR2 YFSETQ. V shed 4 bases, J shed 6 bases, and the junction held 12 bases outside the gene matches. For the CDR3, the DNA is TGCGCCAGCAGCCTTCGGGACAGGCCTTTAGGCGAGCAGTACTTC. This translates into CASSLRDRPLGEQYF.